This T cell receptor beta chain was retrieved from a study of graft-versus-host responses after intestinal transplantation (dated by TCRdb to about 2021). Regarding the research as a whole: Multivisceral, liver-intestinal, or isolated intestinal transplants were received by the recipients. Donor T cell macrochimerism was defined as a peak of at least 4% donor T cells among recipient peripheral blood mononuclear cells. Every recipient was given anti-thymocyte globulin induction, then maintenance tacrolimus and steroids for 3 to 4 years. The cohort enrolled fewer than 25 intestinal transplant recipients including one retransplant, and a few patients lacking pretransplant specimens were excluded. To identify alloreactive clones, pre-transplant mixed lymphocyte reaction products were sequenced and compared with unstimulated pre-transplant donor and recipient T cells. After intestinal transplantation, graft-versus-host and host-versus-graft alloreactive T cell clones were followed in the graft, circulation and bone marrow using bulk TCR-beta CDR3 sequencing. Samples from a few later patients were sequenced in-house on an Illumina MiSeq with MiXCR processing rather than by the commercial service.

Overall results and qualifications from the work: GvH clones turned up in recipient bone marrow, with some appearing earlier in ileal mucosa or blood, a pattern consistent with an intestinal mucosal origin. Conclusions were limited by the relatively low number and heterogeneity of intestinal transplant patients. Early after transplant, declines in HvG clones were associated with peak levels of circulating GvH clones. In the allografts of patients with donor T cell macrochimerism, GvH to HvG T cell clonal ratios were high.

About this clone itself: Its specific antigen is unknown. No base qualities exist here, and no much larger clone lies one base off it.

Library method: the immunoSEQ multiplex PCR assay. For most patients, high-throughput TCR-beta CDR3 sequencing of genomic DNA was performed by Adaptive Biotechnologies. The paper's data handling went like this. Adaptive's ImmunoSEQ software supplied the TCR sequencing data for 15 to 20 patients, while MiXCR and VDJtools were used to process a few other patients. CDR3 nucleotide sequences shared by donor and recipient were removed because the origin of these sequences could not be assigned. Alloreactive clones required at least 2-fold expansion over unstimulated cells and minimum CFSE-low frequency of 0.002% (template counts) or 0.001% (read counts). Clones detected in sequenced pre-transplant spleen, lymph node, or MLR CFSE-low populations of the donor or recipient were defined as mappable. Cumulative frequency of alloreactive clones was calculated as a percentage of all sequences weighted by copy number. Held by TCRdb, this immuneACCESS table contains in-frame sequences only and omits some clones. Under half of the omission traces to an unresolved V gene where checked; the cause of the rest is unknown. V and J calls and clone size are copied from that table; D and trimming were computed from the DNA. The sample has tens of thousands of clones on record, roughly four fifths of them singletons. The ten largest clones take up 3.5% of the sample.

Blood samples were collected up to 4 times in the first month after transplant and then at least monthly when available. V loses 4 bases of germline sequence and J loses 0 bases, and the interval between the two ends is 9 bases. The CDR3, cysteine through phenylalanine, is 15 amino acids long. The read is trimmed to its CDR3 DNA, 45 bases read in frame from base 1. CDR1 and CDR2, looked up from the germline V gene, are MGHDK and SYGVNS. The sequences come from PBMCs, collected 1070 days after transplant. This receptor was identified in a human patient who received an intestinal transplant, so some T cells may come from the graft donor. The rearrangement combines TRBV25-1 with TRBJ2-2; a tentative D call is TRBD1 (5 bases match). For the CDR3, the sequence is CASSGTNANTGELFF. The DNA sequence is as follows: TGTGCCAGCAGTGGGACAAACGCGAACACCGGGGAGCTGTTTTTT.